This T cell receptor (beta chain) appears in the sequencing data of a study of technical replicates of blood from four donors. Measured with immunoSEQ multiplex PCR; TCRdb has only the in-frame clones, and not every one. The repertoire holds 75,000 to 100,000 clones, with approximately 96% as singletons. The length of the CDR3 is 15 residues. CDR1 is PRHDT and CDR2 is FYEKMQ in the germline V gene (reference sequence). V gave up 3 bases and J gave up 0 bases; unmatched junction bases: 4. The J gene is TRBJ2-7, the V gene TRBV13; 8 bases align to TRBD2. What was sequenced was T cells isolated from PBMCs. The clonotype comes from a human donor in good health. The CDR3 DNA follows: TGTGCCAGCAGCTTTAGCGGGACTGGCTCCTACGAGCAGTACTTC. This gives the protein CASSFSGTGSYEQYF.